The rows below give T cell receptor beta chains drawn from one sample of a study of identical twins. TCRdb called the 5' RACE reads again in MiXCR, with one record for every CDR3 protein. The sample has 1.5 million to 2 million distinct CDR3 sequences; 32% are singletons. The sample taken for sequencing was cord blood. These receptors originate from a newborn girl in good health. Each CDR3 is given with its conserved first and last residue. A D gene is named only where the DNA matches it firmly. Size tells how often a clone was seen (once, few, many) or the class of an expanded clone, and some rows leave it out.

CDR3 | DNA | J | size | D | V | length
CASSLEDRILYEQYF | TGCGCCAGCAGCTTGGAGGACAGGATCCTCTACGAGCAGTACTTC | TRBJ2-7 | NA | TRBD1 | TRBV5-1 | 15
CSATGGAEGYTF | TGCAGTGCTACAGGGGGTGCGGAGGGCTACACCTTC | TRBJ1-2 | NA | TRBD1 | TRBV20-1 | 12
CAISEDNYYGYTF | TGTGCCATCAGTGAGGACAACTACTATGGCTACACCTTC | TRBJ1-2 | few | NA | TRBV10-3 | 13
CASSRRTSADTQYF | TGCGCCAGCAGTCGGAGGACTAGCGCAGATACGCAGTATTTT | TRBJ2-3 | many | TRBD2 | TRBV10-1 | 14
CASSQGHSKGLEQYF | TGCGCCAGCAGCCAAGGCCACTCAAAGGGACTCGAGCAGTACTTC | TRBJ2-7 | NA | NA | TRBV4-1 | 15
CRRLRTRADTEAFF | TGCAGGCGGCTCCGAACCAGGGCGGACACTGAAGCTTTCTTT | TRBJ1-1 | NA | NA | TRBV20-1 | 14
CASSQEDLGVRGTQYF | TGCGCCAGCAGCCAAGAGGATTTAGGGGTGAGAGGGACCCAGTACTTC | TRBJ2-5 | few | NA | TRBV4-1 | 16
CASSLGQGGDNEQFF | TGCGCCAGCAGCCTCGGACAAGGTGGGGACAATGAGCAGTTCTTC | TRBJ2-1 | NA | NA | TRBV4-1 | 15
CASSPNRDNYGYTF | TGTGCCAGCAGTCCCAACAGAGATAACTATGGCTACACCTTC | TRBJ1-2 | few | NA | TRBV27 | 14
CASSGAADEKLFF | TGTGCCAGCAGTGGGGCTGCCGATGAAAAACTGTTTTTT | TRBJ1-4 | few | NA | TRBV28 | 13
CSATRQGTKNIQYF | TGCAGTGCTACCAGACAGGGAACCAAAAACATTCAGTACTTC | TRBJ2-4 | few | TRBD1 | TRBV20-1 | 14
CASSLWREVYNEQFF | TGTGCCAGCAGCTTGTGGCGGGAGGTGTACAATGAGCAGTTCTTC | TRBJ2-1 | NA | TRBD2 | TRBV11-2 | 15
CASSLALLAGATDTQYF | TGTGCCAGCAGTTTAGCCTTATTAGCGGGAGCGACAGATACGCAGTATTTT | TRBJ2-3 | few | TRBD2 | TRBV27 | 17
CASSLLAGADNEQYF | TGCGCCAGCAGCTTACTAGCGGGGGCCGACAATGAGCAGTACTTC | TRBJ2-7 | NA | TRBD2 | TRBV5-1 | 15
CASSLVSYDEQFF | TGTGCCAGCAGCTTAGTCAGCTACGATGAGCAGTTCTTC | TRBJ2-1 | few | NA | TRBV7-2 | 13
CASSRDRRYGYTF | TGTGCCAGCAGCCGGGACAGACGCTATGGCTACACCTTC | TRBJ1-2 | few | TRBD1 | TRBV14 | 13
CATNGDLGNEQFF | TGTGCCACAAACGGGGATCTGGGGAATGAGCAGTTCTTC | TRBJ2-1 | NA | NA | TRBV2 | 13
CASRAGWHENEQYF | TGTGCCAGCAGGGCAGGGTGGCATGAGAACGAGCAGTACTTC | TRBJ2-7 | many | NA | TRBV6-5 | 14
CASSSWTGGLKNIQYF | TGTGCCAGCAGTTCCTGGACAGGGGGACTCAAAAACATTCAGTACTTC | TRBJ2-4 | NA | TRBD1 | TRBV5-5 | 16
CSASVIGERNEQYF | TGCAGTGCTAGTGTGATCGGTGAACGCAATGAGCAGTACTTC | TRBJ2-7 | once | NA | TRBV20-1 | 14
CASSLEGANGYTF | TGTGCCAGCAGTTTAGAGGGCGCAAATGGCTACACCTTC | TRBJ1-2 | many | NA | TRBV27 | 13
CASRVTGGETQYF | TGTGCCAGCAGGGTGACAGGGGGAGAGACCCAGTACTTC | TRBJ2-5 | NA | TRBD1 | TRBV2 | 13
CASNLWGQGGYTF | TGTGCCAGCAACCTCTGGGGACAGGGAGGCTACACCTTC | TRBJ1-2 | NA | TRBD1 | TRBV28 | 13
CASRTGTSFSGEQFF | TGTGCCAGCAGAACCGGGACTAGTTTCTCTGGGGAGCAGTTCTTC | TRBJ2-1 | NA | TRBD2 | TRBV28 | 15
CASSYSMTSGRTDTQYF | TGTGCCAGCAGTTACTCGATGACTAGCGGGAGAACAGATACGCAGTATTTT | TRBJ2-3 | few | TRBD2 | TRBV6-5 | 17
CSAREASYYEQYF | TGCAGTGCTAGAGAAGCCAGCTACTACGAGCAGTACTTC | TRBJ2-7 | NA | NA | TRBV20-1 | 13
CASSVGLAQSQETQYF | TGTGCCAGCAGCGTCGGACTAGCTCAATCTCAAGAGACCCAGTACTTC | TRBJ2-5 | NA | TRBD2 | TRBV9 | 16
CATSDWGREQADTQYF | TGTGCCACCAGTGACTGGGGGAGGGAGCAAGCAGATACGCAGTATTTT | TRBJ2-3 | NA | TRBD2 | TRBV24-1 | 16
CATSDLRVGRYTF | TGTGCCACCAGTGATTTGCGGGTGGGACGCTACACCTTC | TRBJ1-2 | NA | NA | TRBV24-1 | 13
CAAGFGSEQYF | TGTGCCGCGGGGTTCGGGAGCGAGCAGTACTTC | TRBJ2-7 | NA | NA | TRBV19 | 11
CASRRTSGTPDTQYF | TGTGCCAGCAGACGGACTAGCGGTACACCAGATACGCAGTATTTT | TRBJ2-3 | NA | TRBD2 | TRBV27 | 15
CASSPHQRIDTQYF | TGTGCCAGCAGCCCGCATCAGCGAATCGATACGCAGTATTTT | TRBJ2-3 | many | NA | TRBV3-1 | 14
CSVLKDWTAKNTEAFF | TGCAGCGTCCTAAAAGACTGGACAGCGAAGAACACTGAAGCTTTCTTT | TRBJ1-1 | few | NA | TRBV29-1 | 16
CSGGGPGDTQYF | TGCAGTGGGGGAGGGCCGGGAGATACGCAGTATTTT | TRBJ2-3 | NA | TRBD2 | TRBV20-1 | 12
CASGLRDRENEQFF | TGTGCTAGTGGTTTGAGGGACAGGGAGAATGAGCAGTTCTTC | TRBJ2-1 | NA | TRBD1 | TRBV12-5 | 14
CASTRQGDRNEQFF | TGCGCCAGCACCCGACAGGGGGATCGTAATGAGCAGTTCTTC | TRBJ2-1 | few | TRBD1 | TRBV5-1 | 14
CASSLFPGGTYEQYF | TGTGCCAGCAGTTTATTCCCAGGGGGAACCTACGAGCAGTACTTC | TRBJ2-7 | many | TRBD1 | TRBV12-3/TRBV12-4 | 15
CASSYKANYGYTF | TGTGCCAGCAGTTATAAGGCAAACTATGGCTACACCTTC | TRBJ1-2 | few | NA | TRBV25-1 | 13
CASSRAPPGLAGEEQYF | TGTGCCAGCAGCAGGGCCCCCCCGGGACTAGCGGGAGAAGAGCAGTACTTC | TRBJ2-4 | NA | NA | TRBV21-1 | 17
CSAVNRDRGQETQYF | TGCAGTGCTGTTAACCGGGACAGGGGACAAGAGACCCAGTACTTC | TRBJ2-5 | few | TRBD1 | TRBV20-1 | 15
CSVERTDQETQYF | TGCAGCGTTGAACGGACGGACCAAGAGACCCAGTACTTC | TRBJ2-5 | many | NA | TRBV29-1 | 13
CASSFTSGTGGGYTF | TGCGCCAGCAGCTTCACTTCCGGGACAGGGGGTGGCTACACCTTC | TRBJ1-2 | NA | TRBD1 | TRBV5-1 | 15
CASSRDSFTTDTQYF | TGTGCCAGCAGCCGGGACTCCTTTACCACAGATACGCAGTATTTT | TRBJ2-3 | NA | NA | TRBV7-8 | 15
CASSFDTGIQPQHF | TGCGCCAGCAGCTTCGATACAGGGATCCAGCCCCAGCATTTT | TRBJ1-5 | NA | NA | TRBV5-1 | 14
CAIRTSGASYEQYF | TGTGCCATCAGGACTAGCGGGGCCTCCTACGAGCAGTACTTC | TRBJ2-7 | few | TRBD2 | TRBV10-3 | 14
CASSPLGAEGYTF | TGTGCCAGCAGCCCTCTGGGGGCAGAAGGCTACACCTTC | TRBJ1-2 | few | NA | TRBV5-5 | 13
CASILDRGGNERFF | TGTGCCAGCATATTGGACAGGGGAGGAAATGAGCGGTTCTTC | TRBJ2-1 | NA | TRBD1 | TRBV6-1 | 14
CASSGRGLAGSYNEQFF | TGCGCCAGCAGCGGACGGGGACTAGCGGGGTCCTACAATGAGCAGTTCTTC | TRBJ2-1 | NA | TRBD2 | TRBV5-1 | 17
CASSPAAGGEAFF | TGTGCCAGCAGTCCCGCGGCCGGGGGCGAAGCTTTCTTT | TRBJ1-1 | NA | NA | TRBV28 | 13
CASSLPELAGTDTQYF | TGTGCCAGCAGCCTGCCCGAACTAGCGGGGACAGATACGCAGTATTTT | TRBJ2-3 | once | TRBD2 | TRBV27 | 16
CASSVVPEGSGELFF | TGTGCCAGCAGCGTAGTACCCGAAGGGTCCGGGGAGCTGTTTTTT | TRBJ2-2 | few | NA | TRBV9 | 15
CASSSGAVPYEQYF | TGTGCCAGCAGCTCCGGAGCAGTTCCCTACGAGCAGTACTTC | TRBJ2-7 | NA | NA | TRBV7-9 | 14
CATSRDLTGGGYGYTF | TGTGCCACCAGCAGAGACCTCACAGGGGGCGGCTATGGCTACACCTTC | TRBJ1-2 | NA | TRBD1 | TRBV15 | 16
CSAILATEQFF | TGCAGTGCTATACTAGCTACTGAGCAGTTCTTC | TRBJ2-1 | NA | NA | TRBV20-1 | 11
CASSLGLSMETQYF | TGCGCCAGCAGCTTAGGCCTCTCAATGGAGACCCAGTACTTC | TRBJ2-5 | NA | NA | TRBV5-1 | 14
CASSPQPGGTEAFF | TGTGCCAGCAGCCCCCAACCAGGGGGCACTGAAGCTTTCTTT | TRBJ1-1 | few | TRBD1 | TRBV6-2/TRBV6-3 | 14
CASSVRDSPSGAPSTQYF | TGTGCCAGCAGCGTACGTGACAGTCCTAGCGGGGCCCCAAGTACCCAGTACTTC | TRBJ2-4 | NA | TRBD2 | TRBV9 | 18
CSASPRGFTDTQYF | TGCAGTGCTAGCCCTCGGGGATTCACAGATACGCAGTATTTT | TRBJ2-3 | few | NA | TRBV20-1 | 14